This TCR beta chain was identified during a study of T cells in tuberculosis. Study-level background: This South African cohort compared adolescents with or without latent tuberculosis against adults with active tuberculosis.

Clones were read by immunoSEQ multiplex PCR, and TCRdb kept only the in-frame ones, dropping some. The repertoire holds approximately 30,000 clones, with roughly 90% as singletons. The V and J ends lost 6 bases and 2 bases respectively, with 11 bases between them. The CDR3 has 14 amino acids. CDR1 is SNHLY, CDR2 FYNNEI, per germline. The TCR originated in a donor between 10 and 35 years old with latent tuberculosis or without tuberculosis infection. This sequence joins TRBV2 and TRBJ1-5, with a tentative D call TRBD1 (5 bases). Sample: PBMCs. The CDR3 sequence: CASSRVLGNQPQHF. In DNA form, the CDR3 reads TGTGCCAGCAGCAGGGTGTTGGGCAATCAGCCCCAGCATTTT. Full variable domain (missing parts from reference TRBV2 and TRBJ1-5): EPEVTQTPSHQVTQMGQEVILRCVPISNHLYFYWYRQILGQKVEFLVSFYNNEISEKSEIFDDQFSVERPDGSNFTLKIRSTKLEDSAMYFCASSRVLGNQPQHFGDGTRLSIL.